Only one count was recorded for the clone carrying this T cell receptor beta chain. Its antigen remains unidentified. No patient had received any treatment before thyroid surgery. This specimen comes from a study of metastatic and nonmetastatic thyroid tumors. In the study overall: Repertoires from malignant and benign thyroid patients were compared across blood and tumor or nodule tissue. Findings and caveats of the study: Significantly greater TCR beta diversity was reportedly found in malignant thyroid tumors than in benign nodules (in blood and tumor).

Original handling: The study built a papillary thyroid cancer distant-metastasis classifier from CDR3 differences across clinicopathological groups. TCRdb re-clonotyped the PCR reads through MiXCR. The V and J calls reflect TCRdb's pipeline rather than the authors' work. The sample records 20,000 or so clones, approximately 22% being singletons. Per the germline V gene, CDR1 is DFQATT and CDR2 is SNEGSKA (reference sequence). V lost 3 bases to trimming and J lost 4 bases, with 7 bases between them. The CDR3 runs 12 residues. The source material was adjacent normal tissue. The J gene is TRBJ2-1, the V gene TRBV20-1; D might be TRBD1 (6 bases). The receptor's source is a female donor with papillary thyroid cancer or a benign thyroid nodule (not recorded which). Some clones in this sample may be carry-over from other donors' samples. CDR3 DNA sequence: TGCAGTGCTAGCAGGGGATACAATGAGCAGTTCTTC. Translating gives CSASRGYNEQFF.